The present T cell receptor beta chain was sequenced within a study of shared clonotypes between healthy human individuals. The CDR3 spans 17 residues. V was pared by 6 bases and J by 0 bases, with 20 bases between. CDR1 and CDR2 from the germline V gene are LNHDA and SQIVND (reference sequence). Assay: immunoSEQ multiplex PCR; the TCRdb copy retains only in-frame clones and omits some. The repertoire has around 700,000 clones, around 72% of them found once; the top ten carry approximately 1.8%. The sample was memory CD4+ T cells sorted from blood. Subset denoted: CD45RA-negative fraction. The V gene is TRBV19, the J gene TRBJ1-1; D is perhaps TRBD1 (6 bases). This receptor was identified in a young woman in good health. In nucleotides, the CDR3 is TGTGCCAGTAGCACAGACAGAATCCGGGGGCTGAACACTGAAGCTTTCTTT. It encodes CASSTDRIRGLNTEAFF.